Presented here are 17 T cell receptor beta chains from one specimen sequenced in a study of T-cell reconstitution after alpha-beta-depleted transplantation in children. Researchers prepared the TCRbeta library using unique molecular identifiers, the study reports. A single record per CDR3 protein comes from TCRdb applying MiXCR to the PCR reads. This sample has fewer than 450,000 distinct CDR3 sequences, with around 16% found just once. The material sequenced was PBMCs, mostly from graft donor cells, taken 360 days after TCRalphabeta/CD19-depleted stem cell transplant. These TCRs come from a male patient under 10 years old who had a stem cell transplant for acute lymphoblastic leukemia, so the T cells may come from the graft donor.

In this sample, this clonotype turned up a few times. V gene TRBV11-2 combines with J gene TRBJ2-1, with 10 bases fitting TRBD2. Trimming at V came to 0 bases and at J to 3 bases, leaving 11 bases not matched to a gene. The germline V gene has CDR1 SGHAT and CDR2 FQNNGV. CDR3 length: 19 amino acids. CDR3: CASSLEIDELAGLYNEQFF. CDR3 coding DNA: TGTGCCAGCAGCTTAGAAATAGATGAACTAGCGGGGCTCTACAATGAGCAGTTCTTC.

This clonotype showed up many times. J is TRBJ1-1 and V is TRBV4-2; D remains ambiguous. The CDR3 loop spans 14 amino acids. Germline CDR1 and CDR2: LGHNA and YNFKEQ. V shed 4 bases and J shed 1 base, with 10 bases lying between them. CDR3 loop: CASSPPAANTEAFF. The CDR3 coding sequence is TGTGCCAGCAGCCCCCCAGCGGCGAACACTGAAGCTTTCTTT.

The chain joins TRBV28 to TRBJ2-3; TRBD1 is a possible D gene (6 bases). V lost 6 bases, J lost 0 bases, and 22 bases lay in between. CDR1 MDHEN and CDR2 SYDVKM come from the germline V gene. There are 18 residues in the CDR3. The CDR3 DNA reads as TGTGCCAGCAGCCGTTTATCGACAGGCCGAAGGAGCACAGATACGCAGTATTTT. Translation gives CASSRLSTGRRSTDTQYF.

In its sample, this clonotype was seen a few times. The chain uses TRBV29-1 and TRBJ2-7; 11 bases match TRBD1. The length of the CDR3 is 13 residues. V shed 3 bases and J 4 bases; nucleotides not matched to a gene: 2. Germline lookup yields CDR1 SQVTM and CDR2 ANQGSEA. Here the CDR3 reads CSVEGTGGYEQYF. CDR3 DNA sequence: TGCAGCGTTGAGGGGACAGGGGGTTACGAGCAGTACTTC.

In DNA form, the CDR3 reads TGTGCCAGCAGAGAACAGGGGGGGATCGGGGAGCTGTTTTTT. This codes for CASREQGGIGELFF. The J gene is TRBJ2-2, the V gene TRBV6-1; the D gene is possibly TRBD1 (8 bases). The V and J ends lost 6 bases and 7 bases respectively, with 15 bases between them. The CDR3 is made up of 14 amino acids. Germline V CDR1 and CDR2: MNHNS, SASEGT.

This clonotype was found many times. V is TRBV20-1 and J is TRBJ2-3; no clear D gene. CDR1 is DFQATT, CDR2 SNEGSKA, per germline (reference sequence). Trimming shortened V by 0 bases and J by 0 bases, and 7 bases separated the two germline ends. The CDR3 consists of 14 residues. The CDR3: CSARDYASTDTQYF. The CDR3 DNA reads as TGCAGTGCTAGAGATTACGCTAGCACAGATACGCAGTATTTT.

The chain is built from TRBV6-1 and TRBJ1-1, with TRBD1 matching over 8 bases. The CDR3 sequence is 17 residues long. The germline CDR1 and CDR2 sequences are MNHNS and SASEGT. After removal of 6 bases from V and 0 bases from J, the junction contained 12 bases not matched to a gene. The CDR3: CASRLSWTGRMNTEAFF. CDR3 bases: TGTGCCAGCAGACTCTCCTGGACAGGGCGCATGAACACTGAAGCTTTCTTT.

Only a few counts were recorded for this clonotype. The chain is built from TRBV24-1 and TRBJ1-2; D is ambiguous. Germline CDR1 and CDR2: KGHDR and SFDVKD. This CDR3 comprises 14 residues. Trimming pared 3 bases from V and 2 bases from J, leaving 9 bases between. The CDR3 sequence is CATSDQGRNYGYTF. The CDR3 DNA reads TGTGCCACCAGTGATCAAGGGCGGAACTATGGCTACACCTTC.

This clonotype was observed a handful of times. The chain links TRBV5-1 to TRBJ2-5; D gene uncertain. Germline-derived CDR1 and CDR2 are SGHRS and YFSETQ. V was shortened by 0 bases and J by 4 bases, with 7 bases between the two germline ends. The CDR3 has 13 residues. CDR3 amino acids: CASSLALRETQYF. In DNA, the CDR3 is TGCGCCAGCAGCTTGGCCCTAAGAGAGACCCAGTACTTC.

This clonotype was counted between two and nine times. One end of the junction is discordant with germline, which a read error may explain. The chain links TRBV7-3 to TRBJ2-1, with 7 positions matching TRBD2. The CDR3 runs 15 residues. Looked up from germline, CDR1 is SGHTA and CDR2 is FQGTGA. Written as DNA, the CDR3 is TGTGCCAGCAGCTTTACAGGACTAGTCTACGATGAGCAGTTCTTC. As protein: CASSFTGLVYDEQFF.

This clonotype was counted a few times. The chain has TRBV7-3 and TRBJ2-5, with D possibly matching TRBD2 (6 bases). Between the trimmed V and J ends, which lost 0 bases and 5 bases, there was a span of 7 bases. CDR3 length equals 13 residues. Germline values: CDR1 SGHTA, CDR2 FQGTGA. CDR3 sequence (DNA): TGTGCCAGCAGCTTAACTCGGGGGGAGACCCAGTACTTC. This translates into CASSLTRGETQYF.

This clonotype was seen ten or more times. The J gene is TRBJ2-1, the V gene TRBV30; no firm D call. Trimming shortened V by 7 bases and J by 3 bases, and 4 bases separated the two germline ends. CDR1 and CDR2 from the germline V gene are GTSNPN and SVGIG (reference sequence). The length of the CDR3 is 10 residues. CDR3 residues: CAYSYNEQFF. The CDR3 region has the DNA TGTGCCTACAGCTACAATGAGCAGTTCTTC.

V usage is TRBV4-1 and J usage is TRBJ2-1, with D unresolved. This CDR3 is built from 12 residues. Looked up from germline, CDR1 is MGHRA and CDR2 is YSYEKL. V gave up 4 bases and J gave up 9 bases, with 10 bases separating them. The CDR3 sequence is CASSLDGLEQFF. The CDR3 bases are TGCGCCAGCAGCCTAGATGGGCTTGAGCAGTTCTTC.

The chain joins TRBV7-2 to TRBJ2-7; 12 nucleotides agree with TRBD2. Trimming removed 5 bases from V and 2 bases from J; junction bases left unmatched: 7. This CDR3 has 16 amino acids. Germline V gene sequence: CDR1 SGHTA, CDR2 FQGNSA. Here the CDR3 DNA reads TGTGCCAGCAGCGTGGGACTAGCGGGCGTTACCTACGAGCAGTACTTC. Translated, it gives CASSVGLAGVTYEQYF. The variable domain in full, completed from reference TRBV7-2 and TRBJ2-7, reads GAGVSQSPSNKVTEKGKDVELRCDPISGHTALYWYRQSLGQGLEFLIYFQGNSAPDKSGLPSDRFSAERTGGSVSTLTIQRTQQEDSAVYLCASSVGLAGVTYEQYFGPGTRLTVT.

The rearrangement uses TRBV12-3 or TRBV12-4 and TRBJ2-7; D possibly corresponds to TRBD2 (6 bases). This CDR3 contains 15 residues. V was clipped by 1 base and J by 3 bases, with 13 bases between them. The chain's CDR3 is CASSLEEGRYYEQYF. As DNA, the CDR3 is TGTGCCAGCAGTTTAGAGGAGGGGCGTTACTACGAGCAGTACTTC.

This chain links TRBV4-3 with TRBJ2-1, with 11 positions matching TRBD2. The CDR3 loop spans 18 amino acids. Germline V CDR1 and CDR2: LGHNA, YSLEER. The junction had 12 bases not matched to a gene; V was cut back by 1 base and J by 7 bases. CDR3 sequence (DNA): TGCGCCAGCAGCCAAGCCCCGGGGACTAGCGGAGTCAAAAATGAGCAGTTCTTC. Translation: CASSQAPGTSGVKNEQFF.

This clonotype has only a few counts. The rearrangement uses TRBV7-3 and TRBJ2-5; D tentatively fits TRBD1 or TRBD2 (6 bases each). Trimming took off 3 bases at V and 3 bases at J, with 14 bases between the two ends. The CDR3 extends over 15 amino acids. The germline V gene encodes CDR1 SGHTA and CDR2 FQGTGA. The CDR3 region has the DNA TGTGCCAGCAGCTTTATCCCGGGGGCGAAAGAGACCCAGTACTTC. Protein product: CASSFIPGAKETQYF.